This T cell receptor (beta chain) was retrieved from a study of cytomegalovirus exposure and HLA in healthy donors. This CDR3 has 16 amino acids. V was clipped by 4 bases and J by 5 bases; unmatched bases: 14. Per germline, CDR1 SEHNR and CDR2 FQNEAQ (reference sequence). With respect to this clone: Its antigen is unidentified.

The PCR made use of 60 Vbeta and 13 Jbeta primers. Clones were sequenced by immunoSEQ multiplex PCR, and TCRdb holds only the in-frame ones, with some missing. The sample has approximately 170,000 clones, around 72% seen once; the top ten hold approximately 7%. Findings and limits, study-wide: Productive rates of about 87% or about 30% were seen for most TCR beta V segments in an earlier analysis. As confirmed in vitro, three CMV-associated chains were specific for CMV antigens. Analyzed later, association rates of TCRs varied across HLA loci, with DRB1 most and HLA-C fewest. Listed as cytomegalovirus-associated were 150 or so TCR beta chains.

Material for sequencing was PBMCs. The chain couples TRBV7-9 to TRBJ2-7, with TRBD1 matching 7 bases. This receptor was obtained from a woman aged 35 to 49 in good health and CMV-seropositive. The CDR3 spells CASSSGQKPNPDEQYF. The CDR3 region has the DNA TGTGCCAGCAGCTCGGGACAGAAACCCAATCCCGACGAGCAGTACTTC.